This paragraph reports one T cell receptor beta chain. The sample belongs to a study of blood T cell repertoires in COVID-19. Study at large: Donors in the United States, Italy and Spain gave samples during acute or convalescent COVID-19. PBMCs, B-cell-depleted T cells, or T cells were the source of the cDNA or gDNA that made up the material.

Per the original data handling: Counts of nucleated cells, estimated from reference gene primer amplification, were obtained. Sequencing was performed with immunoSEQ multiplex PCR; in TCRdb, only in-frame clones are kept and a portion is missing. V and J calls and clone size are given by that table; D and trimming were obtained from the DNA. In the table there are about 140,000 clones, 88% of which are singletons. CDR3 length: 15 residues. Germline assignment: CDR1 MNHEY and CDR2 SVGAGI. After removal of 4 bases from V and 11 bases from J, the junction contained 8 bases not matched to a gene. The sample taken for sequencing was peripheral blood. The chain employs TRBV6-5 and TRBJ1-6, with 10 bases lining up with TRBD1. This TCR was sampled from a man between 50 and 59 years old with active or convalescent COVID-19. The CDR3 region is CASSWTGGGHPPLHF. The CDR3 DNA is TGTGCCAGCAGTTGGACAGGGGGAGGGCATCCACCCCTCCACTTT.